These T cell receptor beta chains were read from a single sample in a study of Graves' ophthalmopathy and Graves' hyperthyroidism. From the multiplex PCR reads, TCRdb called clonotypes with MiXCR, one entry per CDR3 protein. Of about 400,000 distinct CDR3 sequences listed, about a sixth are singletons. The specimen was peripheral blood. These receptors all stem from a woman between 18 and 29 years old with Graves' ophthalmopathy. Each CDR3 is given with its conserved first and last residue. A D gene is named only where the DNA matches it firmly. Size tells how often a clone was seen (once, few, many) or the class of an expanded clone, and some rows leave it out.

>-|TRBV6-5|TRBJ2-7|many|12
CASTSSGYEQYF
TGTGCCAGCACCAGTAGCGGCTACGAGCAGTACTTC
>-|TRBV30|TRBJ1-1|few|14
CAWSPNLGGRRAFF
TGTGCCTGGAGCCCAAACCTCGGGGGGCGCCGGGCTTTCTTT
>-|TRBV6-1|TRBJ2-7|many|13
CASRTSYSYEQYF
TGTGCCAGCAGAACGTCCTACTCCTACGAGCAGTACTTC
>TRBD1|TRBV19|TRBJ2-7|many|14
CASSVGQGGYEQYF
TGTGCCAGTAGTGTCGGACAGGGGGGTTACGAGCAGTACTTC
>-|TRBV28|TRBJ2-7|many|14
CASSLIGLSYEQYF
TGTGCCAGCAGTTTAATAGGACTTTCCTACGAGCAGTACTTC
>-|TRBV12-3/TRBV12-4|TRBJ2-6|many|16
CASSPIQGTGANVLTF
TGTGCCAGCAGTCCCATCCAGGGCACTGGGGCCAACGTCCTGACTTTC
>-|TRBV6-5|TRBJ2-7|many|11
CASRNEGEQYF
TGTGCCAGCAGAAACGAGGGAGAGCAGTACTTC
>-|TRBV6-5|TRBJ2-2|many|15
CASRRGGRVTGELFF
TGTGCCAGCAGAAGAGGAGGCAGGGTCACCGGGGAGCTGTTTTTT
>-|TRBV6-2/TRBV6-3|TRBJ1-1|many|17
CASSYMIRATMNTEAFF
TGTGCCAGCAGTTACATGATTAGGGCGACGATGAACACTGAAGCTTTCTTT
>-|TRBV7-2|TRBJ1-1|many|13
CASQRDRNTEAFF
TGTGCCAGCCAAAGGGACCGGAACACTGAAGCTTTCTTT
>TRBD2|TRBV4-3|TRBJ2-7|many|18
CASSQDLGLGGRVYEQYF
TGCGCCAGCAGCCAAGATCTGGGACTAGGCGGGAGGGTCTACGAGCAGTACTTC
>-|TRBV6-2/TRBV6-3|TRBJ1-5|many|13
CASSYQFYQPQHF
TGTGCCAGCAGTTACCAGTTCTATCAGCCCCAGCATTTT
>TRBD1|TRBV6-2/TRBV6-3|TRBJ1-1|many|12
CASSTDRAEAFF
TGTGCCAGCAGCACGGACAGGGCTGAAGCTTTCTTT
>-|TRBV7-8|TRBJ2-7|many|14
CASSTDHLVREQYF
TGTGCCAGCAGCACAGATCATCTAGTGCGCGAGCAGTACTTC
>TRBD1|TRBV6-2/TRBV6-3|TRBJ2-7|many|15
CASSPLDRGLYEQYF
TGTGCCAGCAGCCCACTCGACAGGGGGCTTTACGAGCAGTACTTC
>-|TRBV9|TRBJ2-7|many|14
CASSVERQDYEQYF
TGTGCCAGCAGCGTAGAGAGACAGGACTACGAGCAGTACTTC
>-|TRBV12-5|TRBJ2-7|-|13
CASGNGEDREQYF
TGTGCTAGTGGTAACGGGGAGGACCGCGAGCAGTACTTC
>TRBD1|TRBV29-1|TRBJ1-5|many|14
CSVSGQGGNQPQHF
TGCAGCGTTAGTGGACAGGGTGGCAATCAGCCCCAGCATTTT
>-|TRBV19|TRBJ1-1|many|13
CASIPGRVAEAFF
TGTGCCAGTATTCCGGGCCGCGTGGCTGAAGCTTTCTTT
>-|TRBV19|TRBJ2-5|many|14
CASSTHTFPRTQYF
TGTGCCAGTAGTACTCATACCTTCCCCCGGACCCAGTACTTC
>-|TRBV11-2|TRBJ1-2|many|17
CASSDGSVQGRGYGYTF
TGTGCCAGCAGCGACGGCTCCGTCCAGGGACGCGGCTATGGCTACACCTTC
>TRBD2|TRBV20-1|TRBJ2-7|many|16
CSAPSGGPSRSYEQYF
TGCAGTGCTCCAAGCGGGGGCCCGTCCCGCTCCTACGAGCAGTACTTC
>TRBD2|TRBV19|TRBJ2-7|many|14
CVSSSETSVHEQYF
TGTGTCAGTAGTTCCGAGACTAGCGTCCACGAGCAGTACTTC
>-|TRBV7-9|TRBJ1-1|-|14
CASSLMGEGTEAFF
TGTGCCAGCAGCTTAATGGGGGAAGGGACTGAAGCTTTCTTT